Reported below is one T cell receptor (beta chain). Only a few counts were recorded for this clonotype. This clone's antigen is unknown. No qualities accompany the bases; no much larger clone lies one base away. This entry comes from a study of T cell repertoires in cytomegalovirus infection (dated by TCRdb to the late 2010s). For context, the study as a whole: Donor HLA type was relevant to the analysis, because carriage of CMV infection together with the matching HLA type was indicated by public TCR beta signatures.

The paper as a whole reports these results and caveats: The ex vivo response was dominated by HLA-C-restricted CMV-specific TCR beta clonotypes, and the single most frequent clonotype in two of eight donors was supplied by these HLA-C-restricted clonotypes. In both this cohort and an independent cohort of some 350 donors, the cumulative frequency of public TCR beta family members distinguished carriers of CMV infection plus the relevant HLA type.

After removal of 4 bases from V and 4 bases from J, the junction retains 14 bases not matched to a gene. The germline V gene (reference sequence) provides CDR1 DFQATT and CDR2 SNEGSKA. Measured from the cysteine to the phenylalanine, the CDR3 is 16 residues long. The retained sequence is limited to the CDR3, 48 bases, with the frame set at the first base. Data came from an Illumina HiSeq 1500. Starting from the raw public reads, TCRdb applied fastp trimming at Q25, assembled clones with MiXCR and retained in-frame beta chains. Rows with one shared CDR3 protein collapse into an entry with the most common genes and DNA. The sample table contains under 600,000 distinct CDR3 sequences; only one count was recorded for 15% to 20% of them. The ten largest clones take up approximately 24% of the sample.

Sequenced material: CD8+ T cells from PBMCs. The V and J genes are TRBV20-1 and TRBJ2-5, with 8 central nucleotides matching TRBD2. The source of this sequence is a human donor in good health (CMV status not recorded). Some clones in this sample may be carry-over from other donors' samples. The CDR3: CSATGERGRLRETQYF. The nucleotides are TGCAGTGCTACCGGGGAGCGGGGGCGCCTCCGAGAGACCCAGTACTTC.